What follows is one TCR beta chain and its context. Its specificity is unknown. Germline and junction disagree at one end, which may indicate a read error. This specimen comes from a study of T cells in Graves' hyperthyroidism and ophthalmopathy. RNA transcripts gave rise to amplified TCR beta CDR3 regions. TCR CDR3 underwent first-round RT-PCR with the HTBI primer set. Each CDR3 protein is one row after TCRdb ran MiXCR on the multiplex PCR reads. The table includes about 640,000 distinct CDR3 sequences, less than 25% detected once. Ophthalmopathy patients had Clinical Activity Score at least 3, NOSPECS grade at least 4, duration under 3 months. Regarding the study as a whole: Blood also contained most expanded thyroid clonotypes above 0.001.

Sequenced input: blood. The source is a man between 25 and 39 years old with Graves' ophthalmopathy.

CDR3 residues: CASSLVGQGGMDGYIF. The DNA of the CDR3 is TGTGCCAGCAGTTTAGTGGGACAGGGGGGAATGGATGGCTACATCTTC. V usage is TRBV27 and J usage is TRBJ1-2; the match to TRBD1 covers 11 bases. The germline CDR1 and CDR2 sequences are MNHEY and SMNVEV (reference sequence). The CDR3 consists of 16 residues.